This TCR beta chain was profiled in a study of blood T cell repertoires in COVID-19. Across the whole study: Collection of acute and convalescent COVID-19 samples took place in the United States, Italy and Spain. PBMCs, B-cell-depleted T cells, or T cells provided the cDNA or gDNA that made up the material.

Trimming removed 10 bases at V and 6 bases at J, with 18 bases between. CDR1 MDHEN and CDR2 SYDVKM come from the germline V gene. The CDR3 consists of 13 residues. Source study methods: The authors estimated nucleated cell counts from reference gene primer amplification. The assay was immunoSEQ multiplex PCR, and TCRdb's table has in-frame clones only and misses some. V and J calls and clone size are given by that table; D and trimming were obtained from the DNA. In the table there are fewer than 700,000 clones, 85% to 90% of which are singletons. This clonotype was sampled from a woman aged 50 to 65 with COVID-19, enrolled during active disease. The chain uses TRBV28 and TRBJ1-1; D call uncertain. Sequences were obtained from peripheral blood. The CDR3 protein is CATLVISPPEAFF. The CDR3 DNA reads as TGTGCCACCCTAGTAATTTCCCCGCCTGAAGCTTTCTTT.